Listed below are T cell receptor beta chains from one sample, sequenced in a study of blood T cell repertoires in COVID-19. The method was immunoSEQ multiplex PCR; TCRdb's version includes in-frame clones alone and lacks a portion of them. The sample has some 59,000 clones; 65% to 80% are singletons. Source material: peripheral blood. Receptor source: a man aged 30 to 39 with COVID-19, enrolled during active disease. Both conserved end residues are trimmed from each CDR3. Clone size, where shown, is once, few, many, or a class for clones that have expanded.

cdr3_length clone_size v_call cdr3_aa
14 medium-sized TRBV9 ASSAHLRGRGNTIY
16 . TRBV5-6 ASSLDGDRDSGANVLT
10 few TRBV6-5 ATSDSTYEQY
12 . TRBV5-1 ASSFGTGIYGYT
8 . TRBV10-1 ARLATEAF
15 . TRBV5-5 ASSLFSGRQYQETQY
14 . TRBV4-1 ASSQEGSTVSNEQF
13 . TRBV11-2 ASSLVAGAGNTIY
11 few TRBV11-3 ASSFGEGTEAF
14 . TRBV6-1 ASSGRTSGSTDTQY
12 . TRBV7-2 ASSLGGLRETQY
12 few TRBV19 ASGAAVSSYEQY
13 . TRBV7-8 ASSLALGRVYEQY
10 . TRBV19 ASTAGANVLT
13 few TRBV6-5 ASSYRGQGKGEQY
13 . TRBV18 ASSPRQGNTGELF
13 . TRBV6-5 ASSRASTGSYEQY
13 . TRBV4-2 ASSQPITGVEKLF
12 . TRBV30 AFATGNNNQPQH
13 . TRBV30 AWSAGRLGGAEAF
16 . TRBV7-3 ASSLDGWYCTNGTEAF
17 . TRBV7-9 ASISHPWDRGFIMTEAF
14 . TRBV18 ASSPLWGKGVDEQF
12 . TRBV27 ASSPGLALNEQF
12 few TRBV28 ASKDYREGYGYT
13 . TRBV19 ASRPADRGSEKLF
8 many TRBV2 ASWDRGYT
13 . TRBV25-1 ASSGRDSANEKLF
12 . TRBV19 ASSAPRDRGEQY